The 30 T cell receptor beta chains presented below share a single source sample, sequenced in a study of CD8+ T cells in alopecia areata. cDNA serving as the sequencing template came from extracted, reverse transcribed RNA. The protocol was immunoSEQ multiplex PCR, while the TCRdb copy is restricted to in-frame clones and leaves out a portion. The sample consists of more than 95,000 clones, 35% to 45% of them appearing once. The source material was CD4+ T cells sorted from blood. Receptors were obtained from a human donor with alopecia areata.

This clone was picked up many times. The J gene is TRBJ2-4, the V gene TRBV14; D is unclear. Trimming removed 5 bases from V and 2 bases from J, with 7 bases in between. The CDR3 loop spans 13 amino acids. Per the germline V gene, CDR1 is SGHDN and CDR2 is FVKESK. CDR3 bases: TGTGCCAGCAGCAGTTTTACCAAAAACATTCAGTACTTC. Encoded protein: CASSSFTKNIQYF.

The genes are TRBV4-1 and TRBJ2-6; 8 positions match TRBD1. Germline V lookup: CDR1 MGHRA, CDR2 YSYEKL. V lost 2 bases, J lost 0 bases, and 9 bases stayed unmatched. CDR3 length: 19 amino acids. The chain's CDR3 is CASSQIKGQVSSGANVLTF. The CDR3 coding sequence is TGCGCCAGCAGCCAAATAAAGGGACAGGTGAGCTCTGGGGCCAACGTCCTGACTTTC.

The rearrangement uses TRBV4-3 and TRBJ2-7; 11 bases map to TRBD1. The CDR3 totals 20 residues. Germline CDR1 and CDR2: LGHNA and YSLEER. V shed 2 bases and J 3 bases; nucleotides not matched to a gene: 18. Here the CDR3 DNA reads TGCGCCAGCAGCCAACAAGAGGGAGGAACGGGGACAGGGGGAGTCTACGAGCAGTACTTC. This encodes CASSQQEGGTGTGGVYEQYF.

In its sample, this clone was seen once. The chain has TRBV30 and TRBJ1-4; TRBD1 agrees at 7 bases. This CDR3 has 13 amino acids. J was trimmed by 3 bases and V by 3 bases; bases with no gene match: 1. Germline V gene sequence: CDR1 GTSNPN, CDR2 SVGIG (reference sequence). The CDR3, as DNA: TGTGCCTGGAGCGGACAGGCTAATGAAAAACTGTTTTTT. Protein product: CAWSGQANEKLFF.

This clone was seen only a few times. The chain employs TRBV15 and TRBJ2-7, with D unclear. This CDR3 is built from 14 residues. The V and J ends lost 2 bases and 1 base respectively, with 9 bases between them. In germline, CDR1 is LNHNV, CDR2 YYDKDF (reference sequence). The CDR3 DNA sequence: TGTGCCACCAGCAGACCAACCGGGTCCTACGAGCAGTACTTC. This sequence encodes CATSRPTGSYEQYF.

V and J are TRBV18 and TRBJ2-3; no clear D gene. Germline V gene sequence: CDR1 KGHSH, CDR2 LQKENI. This CDR3 has 12 amino acids. Trimming took 1 base from V and 4 from J, leaving 3 bases between them. The CDR3 protein is CASSPLSDTQYF. In DNA, the CDR3 is TGTGCCAGCTCACCACTGTCAGATACGCAGTATTTT.

In this sample, this clone turned up a few times. The chain uses TRBV7-8 and TRBJ2-7; no reliable D call. In germline, CDR1 is SGHVS, CDR2 FQNEAQ. This CDR3 is 13 amino acids long. V lost 3 bases and J lost 3, with 9 bases in between. The CDR3: CASSFENLYEQYF. DNA of the CDR3: TGTGCCAGCAGCTTTGAAAACCTCTACGAGCAGTACTTC.

This clone was recorded a few times. The rearrangement uses TRBV23-1 and TRBJ1-5; 7 nucleotides line up with TRBD1. TRBV23-1 is flagged as an ORF with uncertain function. V lost 3 bases, J lost 2 bases, and 10 bases stayed unmatched. There are 17 residues in the CDR3. The CDR3 is CASSQQQGKGGNQPQHF. The DNA of the CDR3 is TGCGCCAGCAGTCAGCAACAGGGGAAAGGGGGCAATCAGCCCCAGCATTTT.

This clone showed up just a few times. At one of its ends the junction is not consistent with the germline gene, which may arise from a read error. The chain has TRBV6-5 and TRBJ1-1; 7 bases match TRBD1. Germline V gives CDR1 MNHEY, CDR2 SVGAGI. The CDR3 runs 15 residues. CDR3 bases: TGTGCCAGCAGCCGGGACAGAGATTCAAGAAGAACTAGGGCGTTT. Encoded protein: CASSRDRDSRRTRAF.

The table lists this clone with a few counts. The rearrangement uses TRBV28 and TRBJ2-7, with D tentatively TRBD1 or TRBD2 (5 bases each). Trimming pared 8 bases from V and 10 bases from J, leaving 21 bases between. Germline CDR1 MDHEN, CDR2 SYDVKM. CDR3 size: 13 residues. The CDR3 nucleotides read TGTGCCAGCCAGGGACCTGGGGCGACCGTTCAGTACTTC. Amino acids: CASQGPGATVQYF.

The table lists this clone with a few counts. The chain combines TRBV7-9 with TRBJ2-1, with D unclear. The germline V and J ends were trimmed by 3 bases and 3 bases, with 9 bases remaining between them. Germline values: CDR1 SEHNR, CDR2 FQNEAQ (reference sequence). The CDR3 sequence is 14 residues long. The CDR3 DNA reads as TGTGCCAGCAGCTTGCAGGACCTCTACAATGAGCAGTTCTTC. This encodes CASSLQDLYNEQFF.

This clone was observed a handful of times. The chain employs TRBV18 and TRBJ1-1; D perhaps matches TRBD1 (6 bases). CDR1 is KGHSH and CDR2 is LQKENI in the germline V gene. CDR3 length: 15 residues. Between the trimmed V and J ends, which lost 3 bases and 1 base, there was a span of 12 bases. The CDR3 region has the DNA TGTGCCAGCTCACCGCAGACAGGATCGAACACTGAAGCTTTCTTT. It yields the protein CASSPQTGSNTEAFF.

The rearrangement uses TRBV28 and TRBJ2-7; 9 bases are shared with TRBD2. CDR3 length: 15 amino acids. CDR1 and CDR2 (germline): MDHEN, SYDVKM. J was trimmed by 4 bases and V by 5 bases; bases with no gene match: 9. Here the CDR3 reads CASSPPTSGRYEQYF. The CDR3 coding sequence is TGTGCCAGCAGTCCCCCGACTAGCGGCCGTTACGAGCAGTACTTC.

In this sample, this clone turned up a few times. The chain carries TRBV28 and TRBJ2-5; D is unresolved. Trimming pared 4 bases from V and 1 base from J, leaving 1 base between. CDR3 size: 11 residues. The germline gives CDR1 MDHEN, CDR2 SYDVKM. CDR3 sequence: CASSSQETQYF. CDR3 nucleotide sequence: TGTGCCAGCAGTTCCCAAGAGACCCAGTACTTC.

The J gene is TRBJ2-1, the V gene TRBV30; 8 positions agree with TRBD1. The CDR3 extends over 13 amino acids. The germline V gene encodes CDR1 GTSNPN and CDR2 SVGIG (reference sequence). The V gene end was trimmed by 4 bases and the J gene end by 2 bases; junction bases not matched to a gene: 1. The CDR3 region has the DNA TGTGCCTGGACAGGGGGCCCCTACAATGAGCAGTTCTTC. It yields the protein CAWTGGPYNEQFF.

This clone came up a few times. This chain links TRBV29-1 with TRBJ1-2, with a possible D match to TRBD1 (5 bases). The CDR3 is made up of 11 amino acids. V was clipped by 3 bases and J by 4 bases, with 6 bases between them. Germline values: CDR1 SQVTM, CDR2 ANQGSEA. The CDR3, as DNA: TGCAGCGTTGAGAGGGGCTATGGCTACACCTTC. This translates into CSVERGYGYTF.

This chain connects TRBV29-1 to TRBJ2-3, with no clear D. The germline V gene has CDR1 SQVTM and CDR2 ANQGSEA. Trimming cost V 4 bases and J 0 bases, with 17 bases left between them. This CDR3 has 16 residues. Here the CDR3 DNA reads TGCAGCGTTGTTAGCAGCAAACTTTCTAGCACAGATACGCAGTATTTT. It is translated as CSVVSSKLSSTDTQYF.

The V call is TRBV5-1, the J call TRBJ2-3, with unresolved D. The V end lost 7 bases, the J end lost 2 bases, and 11 bases lay between the germline ends. Germline V CDR1 and CDR2: SGHRS, YFSETQ. The CDR3 is 13 amino acids. For the CDR3, the DNA is TGCGCCAGCGGCCGCGGCGACACAGATACGCAGTATTTT. Its translation is CASGRGDTDTQYF.

This chain uses TRBV7-2 with TRBJ2-2; 7 bases line up with TRBD2. V shed 3 bases, J shed 2 bases, and the junction held 6 bases outside the gene matches. The germline gives CDR1 SGHTA, CDR2 FQGNSA. CDR3 length: 16 amino acids. CDR3 loop: CASSFFASGNTGELFF. The CDR3 bases are TGTGCCAGCAGCTTCTTTGCTAGCGGAAACACCGGGGAGCTGTTTTTT.

This clone showed up just a few times. V gene TRBV28 combines with J gene TRBJ2-5; TRBD2 matches at 13 bases. Trimming removed 5 bases from V and 1 base from J; junction bases left unmatched: 7. There are 17 residues in the CDR3. In germline, CDR1 is MDHEN, CDR2 SYDVKM. CDR3 DNA: TGTGCCAGCAGTCCCGGGACTAGCGGGATCCTCCAAGAGACCCAGTACTTC. Translation gives CASSPGTSGILQETQYF. The entire variable domain, with the rest obtained from reference TRBV28 and TRBJ2-5, is as follows: DVKVTQSSRYLVKRTGEKVFLECVQDMDHENMFWYRQDPGLGLRLIYFSYDVKMKEKGDIPEGYSVSREKKERFSLILESASTNQTSMYLCASSPGTSGILQETQYFGPGTRLLVL.

The chain couples TRBV30 to TRBJ2-7; tentative D call: TRBD1 (6 bases). Germline assignment: CDR1 GTSNPN and CDR2 SVGIG (reference sequence). Trimming left V 3 bases short and J 4 bases short, with 16 bases between. The CDR3 has 14 amino acids. CDR3 sequence reads: CAWSADRSRYEQYF. CDR3 coding DNA: TGTGCCTGGAGCGCCGACAGGTCCCGGTACGAGCAGTACTTC.

The CDR3: CASSDDSLVGANVLTF. The CDR3 coding sequence is TGTGCCAGCAGTGATGATAGTCTAGTGGGGGCCAACGTCCTGACTTTC. The chain uses TRBV2 and TRBJ2-6; D is ambiguous. Germline V CDR1 and CDR2: SNHLY, FYNNEI. Trimming took off 3 bases at V and 4 bases at J, with 13 bases between the two ends. This CDR3 region has 16 residues. The entire variable domain, with the rest obtained from reference TRBV2 and TRBJ2-6, is as follows: EPEVTQTPSHQVTQMGQEVILRCVPISNHLYFYWYRQILGQKVEFLVSFYNNEISEKSEIFDDQFSVERPDGSNFTLKIRSTKLEDSAMYFCASSDDSLVGANVLTFGAGSRLTVL.

This clone was observed a few times. The CDR3 nucleotides read TGTGCCAGCAGCCTAAGGGGGGCCCTGGAAGAGACCCAGTACTTC. It translates to CASSLRGALEETQYF. The rearrangement uses TRBV4-2 and TRBJ2-5; perhaps D is TRBD1 or TRBD2 (6 bases each). CDR1 and CDR2 from the germline V gene are LGHNA and YNFKEQ. This CDR3 is built from 15 residues. V was cut by 4 bases and J by 3 bases, with 15 bases left in between.

V gene TRBV30 combines with J gene TRBJ2-1; TRBD2 aligns across 7 bases. This CDR3 is 15 amino acids long. CDR1 and CDR2 (germline): GTSNPN, SVGIG (reference sequence). The trim removed 0 bases at V and 8 bases at J, leaving 10 bases unmatched. The DNA of the CDR3 is TGTGCCTGGAGTGTAGTACCGGGACTAAAGGATGAGCAGTTCTTC. Encoded protein: CAWSVVPGLKDEQFF. The full variable domain, in which reference TRBV30 and TRBJ2-1 provide the parts outside the CDR3, is SQTIHQWPATLVQPVGSPLSLECTVEGTSNPNLYWYRQAAGRGLQLLFYSVGIGQISSEVPQNLSASRPQDRQFILSSKKLLLSDSGFYLCAWSVVPGLKDEQFFGPGTRLTVL.

This sequence joins TRBV6-5 and TRBJ2-7, with a possible D match to TRBD2 (6 bases). The germline V gene encodes CDR1 MNHEY and CDR2 SVGAGI. The CDR3 runs to 13 residues. Trimming pared 6 bases from V and 6 bases from J, leaving 15 bases between. The CDR3 loop reads CASRQHGSSEQYF. In nucleotides, the CDR3 is TGTGCCAGCAGACAACACGGGAGTTCCGAGCAGTACTTC.

This chain links TRBV27 with TRBJ2-1, with 7 bases matching TRBD2. The trim removed 0 bases at V and 2 bases at J, leaving 4 bases unmatched. The CDR3 is 16 residues long. Germline CDR1 and CDR2: MNHEY and SMNVEV (reference sequence). CDR3 protein: CASSLSLAGAYNEQFF. For the CDR3, the DNA is TGTGCCAGCAGTTTATCTCTGGCGGGAGCCTACAATGAGCAGTTCTTC.

The V call is TRBV7-9, the J call TRBJ1-5; D might be TRBD1 (6 bases). V lost 5 bases, J lost 7 bases, and 12 bases lay in between. Germline CDR1 reads SEHNR; CDR2 reads FQNEAQ (reference sequence). The CDR3 length is 13 residues. CDR3 DNA sequence: TGTGCCAGCAGCCGTACAGGGAACCAGCCCCAGCATTTT. Amino acid sequence: CASSRTGNQPQHF.

This clone was observed a few times. The CDR3 spells CAISLVGETQYF. The CDR3 nucleotides are TGTGCCATCAGCCTAGTTGGGGAGACCCAGTACTTC. The chain joins TRBV10-3 to TRBJ2-5; D not resolved. Germline assignment: CDR1 ENHRY and CDR2 SYGVKD. V was pared by 6 bases and J by 5 bases, with 10 bases between. This CDR3 comprises 12 residues.

This sequence joins TRBV7-8 and TRBJ2-7; D is undetermined. Germline lookup yields CDR1 SGHVS and CDR2 FQNEAQ. The CDR3 runs to 19 residues. Trimming took 5 bases from V and 3 from J, leaving 29 bases between them. CDR3 protein: CASSPLIVAKGSHFYEQYF. In DNA form, the CDR3 reads TGTGCCAGCAGCCCCCTTATTGTCGCCAAAGGGTCCCATTTCTACGAGCAGTACTTC.

This clone was observed a handful of times. The chain joins TRBV5-6 to TRBJ1-1; tentatively, D is TRBD1 (5 bases). The ends were cut back, 0 bases at V and 0 bases at J, with 15 bases in the middle. Per the germline V gene, CDR1 is SGHDT and CDR2 is YYEEEE. The CDR3 totals 17 residues. The CDR3: CASSLVGGEALNTEAFF. In nucleotides, the CDR3 is TGTGCCAGCAGCTTGGTAGGAGGGGAGGCCTTGAACACTGAAGCTTTCTTT.